This entry is about one T cell receptor beta chain. This specimen belongs to a study of blood T cell repertoires in COVID-19. Study-level background: Samples came from the United States, Italy and Spain, spanning acute and convalescent COVID-19. In each case, the material was cDNA or gDNA derived from T cells, B-cell-depleted T cells, or PBMCs.

Germline assignment: CDR1 SGHTA and CDR2 FQGNSA. The CDR3 runs to 15 residues. The ends lost 3 bases at V and 3 bases at J; junction bases unmatched: 6. The authors' processing: Nucleated cell counts were estimated from reference gene primer amplification. TCRdb's table, derived via immunoSEQ multiplex PCR, lists solely in-frame clones and lacks some. Clone size and the V and J calls come from that table; the DNA yielded D and trimming. This sample carries 140,000 or so clones, about four fifths of them seen once, and the ten largest clones take around 3%. The receptor was isolated from a woman of 80 years or more with acute or convalescent COVID-19. The sample taken for sequencing was peripheral blood. V gene TRBV7-2 combines with J gene TRBJ2-5, with TRBD1 matching over 8 bases. CDR3 sequence reads: CASSLGQVREETQYF. CDR3 DNA sequence: TGTGCCAGCAGCTTGGGACAGGTGAGGGAAGAGACCCAGTACTTC.